Listed here are 14 T cell receptor beta chains from one sample, sequenced in a study of shared clonotypes between healthy human individuals. TCRdb's copy holds only in-frame clones and misses some; the assay was immunoSEQ multiplex PCR. The sample has millions of clones; 85% to 95% are singletons. Specimen: naive CD4+ T cells from PBMCs. Subset defined: CD45RA+ positively selected. Every receptor here comes from a man aged 18 to 29 in good health. Some clones in this sample may be carry-over from other donors' samples.

The chain recombines TRBV5-1 with TRBJ2-7, with D tentatively TRBD2 (6 bases). This CDR3 is built from 16 residues. Germline-derived CDR1 and CDR2 are SGHRS and YFSETQ. V was trimmed by 5 bases and J by 4 bases, leaving 22 bases between them. This chain's CDR3 is CASSRTPAGLGYEQYF. The DNA for the CDR3 is TGCGCCAGCAGTCGCACCCCCGCGGGATTAGGGTACGAGCAGTACTTC.

This clone showed up just once. This chain uses TRBV10-1 with TRBJ2-3, with D tentatively TRBD1 (5 bases). The germline V and J ends were trimmed by 2 bases and 4 bases, with 16 bases remaining between them. This CDR3 has 16 amino acids. In germline, CDR1 is WNHNN, CDR2 SYGVQD (reference sequence). The CDR3 loop is CASSEIGSGQSDTQYF. DNA for the CDR3: TGCGCCAGCAGTGAGATTGGGTCAGGGCAGTCAGATACGCAGTATTTT.

This chain uses TRBV7-6 with TRBJ2-7; TRBD1 might be the D (5 bases). V was cut by 5 bases and J by 2 bases, with 7 bases left in between. Per the germline V gene, CDR1 is SGHVS and CDR2 is FNYEAQ. This CDR3 has 12 residues. The CDR3 DNA reads as TGTGCCAGCAGCAGGGGTCCCTACGAGCAGTACTTC. This translates into CASSRGPYEQYF. Using reference TRBV7-6 and TRBJ2-7 for the parts outside the CDR3, the full variable domain is GAGVSQSPRYKVTKRGQDVALRCDPISGHVSLYWYRQALGQGPEFLTYFNYEAQQDKSGLPNDRFSAERPEGSISTLTIQRTEQRDSAMYRCASSRGPYEQYFGPGTRLTVT.

The chain uses TRBV28 and TRBJ2-7; D is possibly TRBD2 (5 bases). CDR1 and CDR2 (germline): MDHEN, SYDVKM. This CDR3 spans 18 amino acids. The V end lost 7 bases, the J end lost 1 base, and 26 bases lay between the germline ends. Here the CDR3 reads CASITSRGSGRGSYEQYF. CDR3 nucleotides: TGTGCCAGCATCACCTCCCGTGGGTCCGGACGGGGATCCTACGAGCAGTACTTC.

The chain links TRBV5-1 to TRBJ2-5; 10 nucleotides agree with TRBD2. The J call may be wrong; the DNA end is better matched by TRBJ2-7. The CDR3 has 14 residues. CDR1 is SGHRS, CDR2 YFSETQ, per germline. CDR3 region: CASSELAGSYEQYF. The CDR3, as DNA: TGCGCCAGCAGCGAACTAGCGGGGAGTTACGAGCAGTACTTC.

V gene TRBV27 combines with J gene TRBJ1-2; no clear D gene. This CDR3 is 13 amino acids long. Germline loops: CDR1 MNHEY, CDR2 SMNVEV (reference sequence). V lost 3 bases to trimming and J lost 5 bases, with 10 bases between them. The CDR3 reads CASSLTVGYGYTF. The CDR3 nucleotides read TGTGCCAGCAGTTTGACTGTGGGATATGGCTACACCTTC.

This chain joins TRBV6-5 and TRBJ2-7; TRBD1 is a possible D gene (8 bases). This CDR3 region has 16 residues. Germline V CDR1 and CDR2: MNHEY, SVGAGI. V was shortened by 4 bases and J by 2 bases, with 18 bases between the two germline ends. CDR3 residues: CASSSPDRGLPYEQYF. As DNA, the CDR3 is TGTGCCAGCAGTTCTCCCGACAGGGGACTACCCTACGAGCAGTACTTC.

This clone was recorded once. The chain combines TRBV28 with TRBJ2-2; 9 nucleotides agree with TRBD1. V trimming: 3 bases; J trimming: 4 bases; junction bases outside the gene matches: 6. The CDR3 consists of 16 residues. Germline V gives CDR1 MDHEN, CDR2 SYDVKM. CDR3 sequence (DNA): TGTGCCAGCAGTTTGGGGACAGGGTCGGGCACCGGGGAGCTGTTTTTT. Its translation: CASSLGTGSGTGELFF.

This clone occurred once. The gene calls are TRBV7-9 and TRBJ2-1; D may be TRBD1 (6 bases). CDR1 and CDR2 from the germline V gene are SEHNR and FQNEAQ (reference sequence). With 5 bases removed from V and 11 bases from J, the gap between germline ends came to 10 bases. CDR3 size: 11 residues. The CDR3 region has the DNA TGTGCCAGCAGCCCACAGGGTCAGCAGTTCTTC. This sequence encodes CASSPQGQQFF.

The CDR3 bases are TGTGCCAGCAGCCCGAACTACAATGAGCAGTTCTTC. Encoded protein: CASSPNYNEQFF. V gene TRBV11-1 combines with J gene TRBJ2-1; D not certain. This CDR3 has 12 residues. Trimming cost V 5 bases and J 3 bases, with 5 bases left between them. CDR1 and CDR2 (germline): SGHAT, FQDESV (reference sequence).

The gene calls are TRBV28 and TRBJ2-1; 10 nucleotides line up with TRBD2. This CDR3 has 16 amino acids. The germline V gene has CDR1 MDHEN and CDR2 SYDVKM. J lost 1 base, V lost 5 bases, and 5 bases had no gene match. This CDR3 reads CASSRLLAGSYNEQFF. CDR3 bases: TGTGCCAGCAGTCGATTACTAGCGGGGTCCTACAATGAGCAGTTCTTC. The full variable domain, rest sourced from reference TRBV28 and TRBJ2-1, is DVKVTQSSRYLVKRTGEKVFLECVQDMDHENMFWYRQDPGLGLRLIYFSYDVKMKEKGDIPEGYSVSREKKERFSLILESASTNQTSMYLCASSRLLAGSYNEQFFGPGTRLTVL.

V and J are TRBV9 and TRBJ2-2; D is ambiguous. V gave up 0 bases and J gave up 9 bases, with 9 bases separating them. The germline V gene has CDR1 SGDLS and CDR2 YYNGEE. CDR3 size: 13 residues. The CDR3 DNA follows: TGTGCCAGCAGCGTAGGTAGCTCCAGGGAGCTGTTTTTT. Its translation: CASSVGSSRELFF. The full variable domain, its missing parts supplied by reference TRBV9 and TRBJ2-2, is DSGVTQTPKHLITATGQRVTLRCSPRSGDLSVYWYQQSLDQGLQFLIQYYNGEERAKGNILERFSAQQFPDLHSELNLSSLELGDSALYFCASSVGSSRELFFGEGSRLTVL.

This clone appeared a single time. The CDR3 protein is CASSWAGTGAEKLFF. CDR3 nucleotide sequence: TGCGCCAGCAGCTGGGCAGGGACAGGGGCCGAAAAACTGTTTTTT. This rearrangement joins TRBV5-1 to TRBJ1-4, with TRBD1 matching over 10 bases. CDR3 size: 15 residues. Germline-derived CDR1 and CDR2 are SGHRS and YFSETQ. J lost 8 bases, V lost 3 bases, and 7 bases had no gene match. Full variable domain (remainder filled in from reference TRBV5-1 and TRBJ1-4): KAGVTQTPRYLIKTRGQQVTLSCSPISGHRSVSWYQQTPGQGLQFLFEYFSETQRNKGNFPGRFSGRQFSNSRSEMNVSTLELGDSALYLCASSWAGTGAEKLFFGSGTQLSVL.

This rearrangement joins TRBV5-1 to TRBJ2-1; 14 nucleotides agree with TRBD2. The CDR3 totals 18 residues. From germline, CDR1 is SGHRS and CDR2 YFSETQ. J gave up 5 bases and V 0 bases, and 7 bases lay outside the gene matches. CDR3 loop: CASSLEGLAGVGHNEQFF. CDR3 nucleotides: TGCGCCAGCAGCTTGGAGGGACTAGCGGGAGTAGGGCACAATGAGCAGTTCTTC.